This TCR beta chain originates from a study of blood T cell repertoires in COVID-19. About the study: The cDNA or gDNA used as material had been derived from T cells, B-cell-depleted T cells, or PBMCs.

The CDR3 sequence is 18 residues long. Germline CDR1 is MNHNS and CDR2 is SASEGT. In the source study's methods: Estimates of nucleated cell counts were drawn from the amplification of reference gene primers. TCRdb keeps only in-frame clones here, not all; method: immunoSEQ multiplex PCR. That table supplies the V and J calls and clone size; D and trimming were determined from the DNA. This table has under 300,000 clones, approximately 86% appearing once. Worth noting for this clone: At one end, the junction sequence differs from germline, possibly due to a read error.

Sequencing used peripheral blood. The source is a woman in her sixties or seventies with COVID-19, enrolled during active disease. The chain links TRBV6-1 to TRBJ2-3; 7 positions agree with TRBD2. CDR3 amino acids: CASSKAHRGGGSTDTQYF. For the CDR3, the DNA is TGTGCCAGCAGTAAAGCCCACCGAGGCGGGGGTAGCACAGATACGCAGTATTTT.